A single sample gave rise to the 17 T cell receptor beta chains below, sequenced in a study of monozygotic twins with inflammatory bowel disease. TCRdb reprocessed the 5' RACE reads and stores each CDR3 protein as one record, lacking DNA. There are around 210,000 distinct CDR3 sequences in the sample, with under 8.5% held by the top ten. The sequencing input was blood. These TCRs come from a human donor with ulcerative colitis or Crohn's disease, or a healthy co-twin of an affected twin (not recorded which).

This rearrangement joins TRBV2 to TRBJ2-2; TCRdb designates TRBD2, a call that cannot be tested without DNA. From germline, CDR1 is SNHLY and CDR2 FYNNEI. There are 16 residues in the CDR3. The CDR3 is CASSLTSGGVTGELFF.

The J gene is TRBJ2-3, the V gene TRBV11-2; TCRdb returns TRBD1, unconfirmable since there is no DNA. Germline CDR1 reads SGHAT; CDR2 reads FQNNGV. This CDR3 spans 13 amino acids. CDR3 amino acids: CASSFYWGTTQYF. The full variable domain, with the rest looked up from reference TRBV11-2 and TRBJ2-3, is EAGVAQSPRYKIIEKRQSVAFWCNPISGHATLYWYQQILGQGPKLLIQFQNNGVVDDSQLPKDRFSAERLKGVDSTLKIQPAKLEDSAVYLCASSFYWGTTQYFGPGTRLTVL.

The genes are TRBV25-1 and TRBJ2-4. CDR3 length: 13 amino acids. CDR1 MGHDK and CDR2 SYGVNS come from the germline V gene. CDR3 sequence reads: CASSWGTKNIQYF.

This chain's CDR3 is CASRRGLYNEQFF. The chain uses TRBV18 and TRBJ2-1; the D call from TCRdb, TRBD1, cannot be confirmed without DNA. The CDR3 sequence is 13 residues long. Germline assignment: CDR1 KGHSH and CDR2 LQKENI.

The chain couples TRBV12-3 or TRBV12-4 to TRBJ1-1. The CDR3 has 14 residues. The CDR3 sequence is CASSLQMEIGLTFF.

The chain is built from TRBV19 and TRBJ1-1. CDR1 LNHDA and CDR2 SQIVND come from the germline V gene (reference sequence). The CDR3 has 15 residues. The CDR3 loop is CASSNEGNRNTEAFF.

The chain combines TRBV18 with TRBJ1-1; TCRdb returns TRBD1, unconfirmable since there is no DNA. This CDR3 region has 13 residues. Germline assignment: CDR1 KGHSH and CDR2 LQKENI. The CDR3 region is CASSFKGDTEAFF.

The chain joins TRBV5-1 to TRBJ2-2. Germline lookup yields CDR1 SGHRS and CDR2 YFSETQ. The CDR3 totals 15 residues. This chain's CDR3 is CASSVANSNTGELFF. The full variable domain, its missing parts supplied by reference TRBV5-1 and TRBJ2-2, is KAGVTQTPRYLIKTRGQQVTLSCSPISGHRSVSWYQQTPGQGLQFLFEYFSETQRNKGNFPGRFSGRQFSNSRSEMNVSTLELGDSALYLCASSVANSNTGELFFGEGSRLTVL.

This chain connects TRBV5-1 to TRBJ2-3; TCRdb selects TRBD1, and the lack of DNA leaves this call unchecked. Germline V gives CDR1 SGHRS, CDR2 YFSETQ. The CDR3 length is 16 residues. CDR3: CASSFAGTGSTDTQYF. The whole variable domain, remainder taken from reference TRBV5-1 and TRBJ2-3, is KAGVTQTPRYLIKTRGQQVTLSCSPISGHRSVSWYQQTPGQGLQFLFEYFSETQRNKGNFPGRFSGRQFSNSRSEMNVSTLELGDSALYLCASSFAGTGSTDTQYFGPGTRLTVL.

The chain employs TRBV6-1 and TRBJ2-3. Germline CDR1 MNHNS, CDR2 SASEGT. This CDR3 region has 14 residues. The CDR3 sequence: CASLFTGNTDTQYF.

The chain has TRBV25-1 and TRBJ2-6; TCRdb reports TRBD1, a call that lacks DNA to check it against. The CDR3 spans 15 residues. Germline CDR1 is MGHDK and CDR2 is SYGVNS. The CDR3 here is CASSGGSAGSNVLTF.

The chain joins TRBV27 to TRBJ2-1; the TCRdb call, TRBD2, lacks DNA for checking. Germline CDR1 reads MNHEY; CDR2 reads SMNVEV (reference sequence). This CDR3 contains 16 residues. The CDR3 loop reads CASSFSGGGAWDEQFF.

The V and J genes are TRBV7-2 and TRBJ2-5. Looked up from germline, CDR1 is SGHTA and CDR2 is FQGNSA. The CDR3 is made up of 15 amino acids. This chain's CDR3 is CASSLFGGDQETQYF.

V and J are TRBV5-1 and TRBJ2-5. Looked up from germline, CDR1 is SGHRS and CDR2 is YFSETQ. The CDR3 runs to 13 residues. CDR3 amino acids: CASSLPRGETQYF. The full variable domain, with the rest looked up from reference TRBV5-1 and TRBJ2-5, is KAGVTQTPRYLIKTRGQQVTLSCSPISGHRSVSWYQQTPGQGLQFLFEYFSETQRNKGNFPGRFSGRQFSNSRSEMNVSTLELGDSALYLCASSLPRGETQYFGPGTRLLVL.

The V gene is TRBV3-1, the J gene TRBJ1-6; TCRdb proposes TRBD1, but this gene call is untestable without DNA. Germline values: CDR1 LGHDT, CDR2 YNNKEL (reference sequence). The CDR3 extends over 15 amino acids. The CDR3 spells CASSPQGAGNSPLHF.

CDR3 residues: CASSQVGVGSQLLDEQFF. The genes are TRBV4-1 and TRBJ2-1; the D call from TCRdb, TRBD2, cannot be confirmed without DNA. The CDR3 has 18 residues. Germline lookup yields CDR1 MGHRA and CDR2 YSYEKL.

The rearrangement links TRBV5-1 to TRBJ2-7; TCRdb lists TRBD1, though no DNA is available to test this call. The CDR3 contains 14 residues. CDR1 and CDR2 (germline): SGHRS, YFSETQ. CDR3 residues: CASSLAGQMGEQYF.